This entry lists 30 T cell receptor beta chains sequenced from one sample in a study of blood T cell repertoires in COVID-19. Some clones are missing from TCRdb's copy, which holds only in-frame ones; the method was immunoSEQ multiplex PCR. The sample shows 250,000 to 350,000 clones, about 88% of them seen only once. Source material: PBMCs or T cells enriched from blood (not recorded which). These receptors all come from a woman aged 60-75 years in a cohort exposed to, infected with or recovered from COVID-19 (not recorded which).

In its sample, this clone was seen once. The chain has TRBV15 and TRBJ2-7; 9 nucleotides match TRBD1. CDR1 is LNHNV, CDR2 YYDKDF, per germline (reference sequence). CDR3 length: 16 amino acids. Unmatched junction bases numbered 8, after V lost 2 bases and J lost 3 bases. The CDR3 DNA is TGTGCCACCAGCAGAATTCTCACGGGACAGGGCTACGAGCAGTACTTC. It specifies CATSRILTGQGYEQYF.

V and J are TRBV11-2 and TRBJ2-6, with D tentatively TRBD2 (5 bases). V was clipped by 6 bases and J by 0 bases, with 12 bases between them. There are 16 residues in the CDR3. Germline CDR1 reads SGHAT; CDR2 reads FQNNGV. The CDR3 DNA sequence: TGTGCCAGCAGTTCGGACGGACTCTCTGGGGCCAACGTCCTGACTTTC. This translates into CASSSDGLSGANVLTF.

This sequence joins TRBV18 and TRBJ1-5; perhaps TRBD1 as D (5 bases). CDR3 length: 16 amino acids. The germline gives CDR1 KGHSH, CDR2 LQKENI. V was cut by 3 bases and J by 0 bases, with 12 bases left in between. The CDR3 sequence is CASSPSGGYSNQPQHF. CDR3 in DNA: TGTGCCAGCTCACCCTCGGGGGGATATAGCAATCAGCCCCAGCATTTT.

Here the CDR3 reads CASSPGSTDTQYF. CDR3 DNA: TGTGCCAGCAGCCCGGGGTCCACAGATACGCAGTATTTT. J is TRBJ2-3 and V is TRBV4-2; tentative D call: TRBD2 (5 bases). V lost 4 bases, J lost 2 bases, and 7 bases lay in between. This CDR3 contains 13 residues. The germline V gene has CDR1 LGHNA and CDR2 YNFKEQ.

The chain joins TRBV15 to TRBJ2-7; 8 bases line up with TRBD2. Trimming took 1 base from V and 4 from J; bases not matched to a gene: 3. The CDR3 spans 14 residues. Per the germline V gene, CDR1 is LNHNV and CDR2 is YYDKDF (reference sequence). CDR3 DNA sequence: TGTGCCACCAGCAGAGTCGGCGGGAGGTACGAGCAGTACTTC. Translating it yields CATSRVGGRYEQYF.

In nucleotides, the CDR3 is TGTGCCAGCAGCTCCACAGGGGGCGATGGCTACACCTTC. This translates into CASSSTGGDGYTF. This chain connects TRBV7-9 to TRBJ1-2; TRBD1 aligns across 9 bases. V trimming: 4 bases; J trimming: 6 bases; junction bases outside the gene matches: 3. Germline values: CDR1 SEHNR, CDR2 FQNEAQ (reference sequence). The CDR3 totals 13 residues.

The gene calls are TRBV28 and TRBJ1-1; TRBD1 matches at 10 bases. Germline CDR1 is MDHEN and CDR2 is SYDVKM. V dropped 6 bases and J dropped 5; count of bases not matched to a gene: 6. This CDR3 has 14 amino acids. The CDR3 here is CASSGQGVKTEAFF. CDR3 nucleotides: TGTGCCAGCAGCGGACAGGGGGTAAAAACTGAAGCTTTCTTT.

A few counts support this clone. The V gene is TRBV7-2, the J gene TRBJ1-2; 8 bases fit TRBD1. This CDR3 has 15 residues. Germline-derived CDR1 and CDR2 are SGHTA and FQGNSA. With V trimmed by 6 bases and J by 7 bases, 13 bases remained unmatched. CDR3 nucleotide sequence: TGTGCCAGCAGATCCTTTGGGGCAGGGGGCGGTGGCTACACCTTC. This codes for CASRSFGAGGGGYTF.

The CDR3 is CASSFSGGRAVGNEQFF. CDR3 nucleotides: TGTGCCAGCAGCTTTAGTGGCGGGAGGGCCGTAGGCAATGAGCAGTTCTTC. The V gene is TRBV11-3, the J gene TRBJ2-1, with 9 bases matching TRBD2. V dropped 3 bases and J dropped 6; count of bases not matched to a gene: 12. This CDR3 region has 17 residues. Germline values: CDR1 SGHNT, CDR2 YENEEA.

The rearrangement uses TRBV7-2 and TRBJ2-5, with TRBD1 matching over 8 bases. J lost 1 base, V lost 3 bases, and 4 bases had no gene match. In germline, CDR1 is SGHTA, CDR2 FQGNSA. This CDR3 region has 15 residues. The CDR3 loop reads CASSFRDRIQETQYF. CDR3 bases: TGTGCCAGCAGCTTCCGGGACAGGATCCAAGAGACCCAGTACTTC.

The chain uses TRBV19 and TRBJ2-1; no firm D call. There are 13 residues in the CDR3. CDR1 and CDR2 from the germline V gene are LNHDA and SQIVND (reference sequence). With 4 bases removed from V and 7 bases from J, the gap between germline ends came to 11 bases. The CDR3 loop is CASSNQVLNEQFF. Here the CDR3 DNA reads TGTGCCAGTAGTAATCAGGTTCTAAATGAGCAGTTCTTC.

J is TRBJ2-1 and V is TRBV13, with 9 bases fitting TRBD1. Per the germline V gene, CDR1 is PRHDT and CDR2 is FYEKMQ (reference sequence). The CDR3 covers 15 residues. The J segment lost 5 bases and the V segment lost 5 bases, leaving 7 bases of the junction unmatched. The DNA for the CDR3 is TGTGCCAGCAGCGGTGGGACAGGGAAAAACAATGAGCAGTTCTTC. It translates to CASSGGTGKNNEQFF.

This clone appeared once. The chain carries TRBV27 and TRBJ1-1; TRBD1 matches at 7 bases. The germline V gene encodes CDR1 MNHEY and CDR2 SMNVEV (reference sequence). The V and J ends lost 5 bases and 7 bases, in that order; junction bases with no gene match: 10. The CDR3 runs to 14 residues. The chain's CDR3 is CASSPTGKGNEAFF. Written as DNA, the CDR3 is TGTGCCAGCAGTCCGACAGGGAAGGGGAATGAAGCTTTCTTT.

The rearrangement links TRBV28 to TRBJ1-2, with D hard to call. V lost 2 bases, J lost 5 bases, and 6 bases lay in between. Germline V lookup: CDR1 MDHEN, CDR2 SYDVKM. CDR3 length equals 12 residues. CDR3 DNA sequence: TGTGCCAGCAGTTTAACGGGATATGGCTACACCTTC. Translated: CASSLTGYGYTF.

The chain links TRBV30 to TRBJ2-7, with TRBD1 identical over 7 bases. Germline CDR1 GTSNPN, CDR2 SVGIG (reference sequence). The V gene end was trimmed by 1 base and the J gene end by 2 bases; junction bases not matched to a gene: 8. The CDR3 is made up of 15 amino acids. CDR3 in amino acids: CAWSGTRTGAYEQYF. The CDR3 DNA follows: TGTGCCTGGAGTGGGACCCGGACAGGAGCCTACGAGCAGTACTTC.

Points on this clone: At the DNA level, this CDR3 is encoded by other sequences in the same sample as well. The chain couples TRBV18 to TRBJ2-7; TRBD1 aligns across 12 bases. J gave up 3 bases and V 3 bases, and 3 bases lay outside the gene matches. Per the germline V gene, CDR1 is KGHSH and CDR2 is LQKENI. The CDR3 is made up of 15 amino acids. The CDR3 loop is CASSPGTGGSYEQYF. The CDR3 DNA reads as TGTGCCAGCTCACCCGGGACAGGGGGCAGCTACGAGCAGTACTTC. The full variable domain, its missing parts supplied by reference TRBV18 and TRBJ2-7, is NAGVMQNPRHLVRRRGQEARLRCSPMKGHSHVYWYRQLPEEGLKFMVYLQKENIIDESGMPKERFSAEFPKEGPSILRIQQVVRGDSAAYFCASSPGTGGSYEQYFGPGTRLTVT.

This chain joins TRBV24-1 and TRBJ2-1, with TRBD1 as a possible D gene (6 bases). Germline CDR1 reads KGHDR; CDR2 reads SFDVKD. The germline V and J ends were trimmed by 0 bases and 8 bases, with 7 bases remaining between them. The CDR3 runs 13 residues. CDR3 residues: CATSDLEGDEQFF. Here the CDR3 DNA reads TGTGCCACCAGTGATTTGGAGGGGGATGAGCAGTTCTTC.

The V and J genes are TRBV29-1 and TRBJ1-1; D gene uncertain. Per the germline V gene, CDR1 is SQVTM and CDR2 is ANQGSEA. The CDR3 is 12 amino acids. The CDR3 DNA follows: TGCACCGCCAGCAGGATGAACACTGAAGCTTTCTTT. Protein product: CTASRMNTEAFF.

The chain links TRBV7-3 to TRBJ2-3, with a possible D match to TRBD1 (5 bases). CDR3 size: 17 residues. The germline V and J ends were trimmed by 1 base and 2 bases, with 16 bases remaining between them. From germline, CDR1 is SGHTA and CDR2 FQGTGA. CDR3 coding DNA: TGTGCCAGCAGCTTAATGGGATCAGGGCCCGTCACAGATACGCAGTATTTT. It specifies CASSLMGSGPVTDTQYF.

The J gene is TRBJ2-7, the V gene TRBV2; 8 nucleotides match TRBD1. Germline lookup yields CDR1 SNHLY and CDR2 FYNNEI. The CDR3 covers 16 residues. The J segment lost 4 bases and the V segment lost 2 bases, leaving 10 bases of the junction unmatched. This CDR3 reads CASSERVQGVGYEQYF. CDR3 nucleotides: TGTGCCAGCAGTGAACGGGTACAGGGGGTTGGGTACGAGCAGTACTTC.

DNA of the CDR3: TGTGCCACCAGTGACCAATCCGGGACAAGCTATGGCTACACCTTC. Translated, it gives CATSDQSGTSYGYTF. The chain is built from TRBV24-1 and TRBJ1-2; possibly TRBD1 for D (6 bases). The CDR3 sequence is 15 residues long. In germline, CDR1 is KGHDR, CDR2 SFDVKD. The V end was cut by 4 bases, the J end by 4 bases, with 15 bases between.

This chain joins TRBV9 and TRBJ1-2, with D tentatively TRBD1 (5 bases). V lost 6 bases, J lost 4 bases, and 19 bases lay in between. Germline lookup yields CDR1 SGDLS and CDR2 YYNGEE. The CDR3 is 15 amino acids. The CDR3 nucleotides are TGTGCCAGCACCACGAAGGGGCGGATCGTCTATGGCTACACCTTC. Translated, it gives CASTTKGRIVYGYTF.

This chain uses TRBV3-1 (or the pseudogene TRBV3-2) with TRBJ2-7; TRBD1 aligns across 7 bases. There are 15 residues in the CDR3. Germline CDR1 is LGHDT and CDR2 is YNNKEL (reference sequence). V shed 4 bases, J shed 2 bases, and the junction held 8 bases outside the gene matches. The DNA of the CDR3 is TGTGCCAGCAGCCGAGGACAGGAGACAACCTACGAGCAGTACTTC. This sequence encodes CASSRGQETTYEQYF.

The chain's CDR3 is CASSLMGPGTGELFF. DNA for the CDR3: TGTGCCAGCAGCTTAATGGGGCCAGGCACCGGGGAGCTGTTTTTT. The chain uses TRBV7-3 and TRBJ2-2; weak D call: TRBD1 (5 bases). The germline V gene has CDR1 SGHTA and CDR2 FQGTGA. Deletions cut 1 base from V and 4 bases from J, with 10 bases between. The CDR3 loop spans 15 amino acids.

CDR3 DNA: TGTGCCAGCAGTTTGACTAGCGGGAATGAGCAGTTCTTC. Protein: CASSLTSGNEQFF. The gene calls are TRBV2 and TRBJ2-1, with 10 bases aligning to TRBD2. The CDR3 totals 13 residues. Looked up from germline, CDR1 is SNHLY and CDR2 is FYNNEI. J was trimmed by 7 bases and V by 5 bases; bases with no gene match: 2.

The gene calls are TRBV6-5 and TRBJ1-6; tentatively, D is TRBD1 (5 bases). This CDR3 is 14 amino acids long. The germline V gene has CDR1 MNHEY and CDR2 SVGAGI. Between the trimmed V and J ends, which lost 6 bases and 7 bases, there was a span of 13 bases. The CDR3 region is CASRGGVSNSPLHF. CDR3 nucleotide sequence: TGTGCCAGCAGGGGGGGTGTCTCCAATTCACCCCTCCACTTT.

The V gene is TRBV28, the J gene TRBJ2-1; 7 bases line up with TRBD1. Losses at the gene ends were 6 bases for V and 6 bases for J; bases not matched to a gene: 5. The germline V gene has CDR1 MDHEN and CDR2 SYDVKM. CDR3 length: 13 residues. CDR3 residues: CASRETGPNEQFF. The CDR3 DNA is TGTGCCAGCAGAGAGACAGGGCCCAATGAGCAGTTCTTC.

The J gene is TRBJ2-5, the V gene TRBV5-6; D might be TRBD2 (6 bases). V was clipped by 0 bases and J by 5 bases, with 8 bases between them. This CDR3 has 13 amino acids. Looked up from germline, CDR1 is SGHDT and CDR2 is YYEEEE. The chain's CDR3 is CASSLEGGETQYF. The CDR3 nucleotides are TGTGCCAGCAGCTTGGAGGGAGGCGAGACCCAGTACTTC. Drawing the rest from reference TRBV5-6 and TRBJ2-5, the complete variable domain is DAGVTQSPTHLIKTRGQQVTLRCSPKSGHDTVSWYQQALGQGPQFIFQYYEEEERQRGNFPDRFSGHQFPNYSSELNVNALLLGDSALYLCASSLEGGETQYFGPGTRLLVL.

The chain has TRBV7-9 and TRBJ2-7; 9 bases fit TRBD1. Germline CDR1 and CDR2: SEHNR and FQNEAQ (reference sequence). The J segment lost 5 bases and the V segment lost 3 bases, leaving 5 bases of the junction unmatched. This CDR3 spans 14 amino acids. The CDR3 sequence: CASSFRTGEDEQYF. The CDR3 bases are TGTGCCAGCAGCTTCCGGACAGGGGAGGACGAGCAGTACTTC.

This clone has only a few counts. The V and J genes are TRBV19 and TRBJ2-5; D perhaps matches TRBD1 (6 bases). CDR3 length: 14 amino acids. The V and J ends lost 6 bases and 4 bases respectively, with 15 bases between them. Germline V gene sequence: CDR1 LNHDA, CDR2 SQIVND (reference sequence). The CDR3 sequence is CASSPVTGIETQYF. CDR3 DNA sequence: TGTGCCAGTAGCCCGGTCACAGGGATAGAGACCCAGTACTTC.